This passage covers 28 T cell receptor beta chains from one sample sequenced in a study of neurological immune-mediated disorders. One entry per CDR3 protein results from TCRdb running MiXCR on the 5' RACE reads. The sample lists under 45,000 distinct CDR3 sequences; roughly 2.5% were seen once. Sequencing used PBMCs. The receptors shown here come from a man in his fifties with multiple sclerosis.

The table lists this clonotype with many counts. The gene calls are TRBV5-1 and TRBJ2-3; D gene uncertain. There are 14 residues in the CDR3. V lost 0 bases and J 2 bases, leaving 7 bases between the germline ends. CDR1 and CDR2 from the germline V gene are SGHRS and YFSETQ. Here the CDR3 reads CASSLDFYTDTQYF. CDR3 in DNA: TGCGCCAGCAGCTTGGACTTTTACACAGATACGCAGTATTTT.

This clonotype was counted ten times or more. This chain joins TRBV4-1 and TRBJ2-1; TRBD2 might be the D (5 bases). Germline lookup yields CDR1 MGHRA and CDR2 YSYEKL. Trimming took off 4 bases at V and 7 bases at J, with 17 bases between the two ends. The CDR3 contains 15 residues. CDR3 sequence (DNA): TGCGCCAGCAGCCTAGCGAATACCGAGGGTAATGAGCAGTTCTTC. The encoded protein is CASSLANTEGNEQFF.

Ten or more counts support this clonotype. The chain links TRBV9 to TRBJ1-2; weak D call: TRBD1 (6 bases). Trimming cost V 2 bases and J 4 bases, with 9 bases left between them. The CDR3 spans 13 residues. Germline CDR1 and CDR2: SGDLS and YYNGEE. This CDR3 reads CASSVPGVYGYTF. CDR3 in DNA: TGTGCCAGCAGCGTCCCAGGGGTCTATGGCTACACCTTC.

This clonotype was detected many times. The chain has TRBV9 and TRBJ2-3; the D gene is possibly TRBD2 (5 bases). CDR1 is SGDLS and CDR2 is YYNGEE in the germline V gene. Trimming removed 3 bases from V and 6 bases from J, with 17 bases in between. CDR3 length: 15 amino acids. The CDR3 loop is CASSATSGVADTQYF. The CDR3, as DNA: TGTGCCAGCAGCGCAACTAGTGGTGTGGCGGATACGCAGTATTTT. Full variable domain (remainder filled in from reference TRBV9 and TRBJ2-3): DSGVTQTPKHLITATGQRVTLRCSPRSGDLSVYWYQQSLDQGLQFLIQYYNGEERAKGNILERFSAQQFPDLHSELNLSSLELGDSALYFCASSATSGVADTQYFGPGTRLTVL.

This clonotype was found many times. The chain employs TRBV5-6 and TRBJ2-2, with 10 nucleotides matching TRBD1. The V gene end was trimmed by 4 bases and the J gene end by 4 bases; junction bases not matched to a gene: 10. Looked up from germline, CDR1 is SGHDT and CDR2 is YYEEEE. The CDR3 contains 17 residues. The CDR3 loop is CASSPPLGTGVTGELFF. Written as DNA, the CDR3 is TGTGCCAGCAGCCCGCCTCTTGGGACAGGGGTCACCGGGGAGCTGTTTTTT. Using reference TRBV5-6 and TRBJ2-2 for the parts outside the CDR3, the full variable domain is DAGVTQSPTHLIKTRGQQVTLRCSPKSGHDTVSWYQQALGQGPQFIFQYYEEEERQRGNFPDRFSGHQFPNYSSELNVNALLLGDSALYLCASSPPLGTGVTGELFFGEGSRLTVL.

This clonotype was picked up a small number of times. The V gene is TRBV27, the J gene TRBJ1-1, with 10 bases fitting TRBD1. V dropped 4 bases and J dropped 5; count of bases not matched to a gene: 13. CDR3 length: 17 residues. Germline V lookup: CDR1 MNHEY, CDR2 SMNVEV (reference sequence). CDR3 residues: CASSSRQGARALTEAFF. CDR3 bases: TGTGCCAGCAGTTCCCGACAGGGGGCGCGGGCCCTTACTGAAGCTTTCTTT.

This clonotype has a handful of counts. The chain is built from TRBV27 and TRBJ2-1; unclear D gene. Trimming left V 2 bases short and J 0 bases short, with 11 bases between. Germline V gene data show CDR1 as MNHEY and CDR2 as SMNVEV (reference sequence). The CDR3 spans 16 residues. The CDR3 spells CASSLVGGSSYNEQFF. In DNA form, the CDR3 reads TGTGCCAGCAGTTTAGTTGGTGGAAGCTCCTACAATGAGCAGTTCTTC.

Ten or more counts support this clonotype. The chain couples TRBV15 to TRBJ1-2; 7 bases match TRBD1. The CDR3 contains 15 residues. J gave up 4 bases and V 1 base, and 6 bases lay outside the gene matches. Germline V gene sequence: CDR1 LNHNV, CDR2 YYDKDF (reference sequence). CDR3 nucleotide sequence: TGTGCCACCAGCAGAGGAAGGGGGCCGGGCTATGGCTACACCTTC. As protein: CATSRGRGPGYGYTF. The variable domain in full, completed from reference TRBV15 and TRBJ1-2, reads DAMVIQNPRYQVTQFGKPVTLSCSQTLNHNVMYWYQQKSSQAPKLLFHYYDKDFNNEADTPDNFQSRRPNTSFCFLDIRSPGLGDTAMYLCATSRGRGPGYGYTFGSGTRLTVV.

This clonotype was recorded many times. The rearrangement links TRBV6-6 to TRBJ2-3; 8 bases align to TRBD2. The CDR3 has 18 amino acids. The trim removed 2 bases at V and 1 base at J, leaving 11 bases unmatched. CDR1 and CDR2 (germline): MNHNY, SVGAGI (reference sequence). This chain's CDR3 is CASSYPSGGPRGTDTQYF. The DNA of the CDR3 is TGTGCCAGCAGTTACCCCTCGGGGGGGCCTCGAGGCACAGATACGCAGTATTTT.

This clonotype has ten or more counts. The V gene is TRBV20-1, the J gene TRBJ1-2; weak D call: TRBD1 (5 bases). Germline values: CDR1 DFQATT, CDR2 SNEGSKA (reference sequence). Trimming took off 3 bases at V and 0 bases at J, with 23 bases between the two ends. The length of the CDR3 is 18 residues. CDR3 protein: CSASRGPLSQKTNYGYTF. In DNA, the CDR3 is TGCAGTGCTAGTCGGGGCCCCCTAAGTCAGAAGACTAACTATGGCTACACCTTC.

This clonotype was seen many times. CDR3 nucleotide sequence: TGCAGCGTTGGCTGGGGTAGCGGGGAGACCCAGTACTTC. Protein: CSVGWGSGETQYF. The V gene is TRBV29-1, the J gene TRBJ2-5, with 7 bases matching TRBD2. The CDR3 contains 13 residues. J was trimmed by 5 bases and V by 4 bases; bases with no gene match: 7. Germline V CDR1 and CDR2: SQVTM, ANQGSEA.

This clonotype was detected ten times or more. The chain couples TRBV28 to TRBJ1-5; no clear D gene. CDR1 and CDR2 from the germline V gene are MDHEN and SYDVKM. The CDR3 is 12 amino acids. Trimming stripped 8 bases from V and 7 bases from J, with 12 bases between. The CDR3, as DNA: TGTGCCAGCGTTTCATTTGGACAGCCCCAGCATTTT. Protein product: CASVSFGQPQHF.

This clonotype was counted only a few times. At one boundary the junction diverges from the germline segment, which might be a read error. V gene TRBV20-1 combines with J gene TRBJ1-5, with unresolved D. CDR1 is DFQATT, CDR2 SNEGSKA, per germline (reference sequence). The CDR3 runs to 15 residues. CDR3: CSARVLTEGNQPQNF. The DNA of the CDR3 is TGCAGTGCTAGAGTCCTTACAGAGGGCAATCAGCCCCAGAATTTT.

This clonotype showed up many times. The gene calls are TRBV7-9 and TRBJ2-5; possible D gene TRBD2, 6 bases. CDR1 and CDR2 from the germline V gene are SEHNR and FQNEAQ (reference sequence). V lost 4 bases to trimming and J lost 13 bases, with 16 bases between them. The CDR3 is 12 residues long. DNA for the CDR3: TGTGCCAGCAGCTACGACGTGGAGGGCCTGTACTTC. Translation gives CASSYDVEGLYF.

This clonotype was seen many times. The V and J genes are TRBV10-3 and TRBJ1-1, with a possible D match to TRBD1 (5 bases). Per the germline V gene, CDR1 is ENHRY and CDR2 is SYGVKD. The ends were cut back, 5 bases at V and 1 base at J, with 8 bases in the middle. CDR3 length: 13 residues. Written as DNA, the CDR3 is TGTGCCATCAGTCCCACAGGGAACACTGAAGCTTTCTTT. Encoded protein: CAISPTGNTEAFF.

This clonotype was found many times. The junction shows a germline mismatch at one end, possibly a read error. The V gene is TRBV5-6, the J gene TRBJ2-4, with D possibly matching TRBD1 (5 bases). The CDR3 sequence is 12 residues long. Germline V gene lookup returns CDR1 SGHDT and CDR2 YYEEEE. The CDR3 DNA follows: TGTGCCAGCAGCTTGGTCCCAGGGATCGTAGACTTC. Translating gives CASSLVPGIVDF.

There are many counts of this clonotype. The chain links TRBV7-2 to TRBJ2-7; no firm D call. The CDR3 contains 13 residues. Germline-derived CDR1 and CDR2 are SGHTA and FQGNSA. V was shortened by 6 bases and J by 1 base, with 10 bases between the two germline ends. The CDR3, as DNA: TGTGCCAGCAGACGACCGAATTCCTACGAGCAGTACTTC. This translates into CASRRPNSYEQYF.

This clonotype has ten or more counts. V is TRBV27 and J is TRBJ2-1, with TRBD2 as a possible D gene (5 bases). Germline V gene data show CDR1 as MNHEY and CDR2 as SMNVEV (reference sequence). The germline V and J ends were trimmed by 3 bases and 9 bases, with 9 bases remaining between them. The CDR3 consists of 12 residues. The CDR3 sequence is CASSFPGSEQFF. The CDR3 DNA reads TGTGCCAGCAGTTTTCCGGGAAGTGAGCAGTTCTTC.

The table lists this clonotype with many counts. This chain connects TRBV18 to TRBJ1-4; 8 bases are a match to TRBD1. CDR3 length equals 18 residues. Germline CDR1 reads KGHSH; CDR2 reads LQKENI. The V gene end was trimmed by 3 bases and the J gene end by 0 bases; junction bases not matched to a gene: 9. Written as DNA, the CDR3 is TGTGCCAGCTCACCCCGGACAGGGAGGACAGCAACTAATGAAAAACTGTTTTTT. Amino acids: CASSPRTGRTATNEKLFF. Together with reference TRBV18 and TRBJ1-4, the CDR3 gives the full variable domain: NAGVMQNPRHLVRRRGQEARLRCSPMKGHSHVYWYRQLPEEGLKFMVYLQKENIIDESGMPKERFSAEFPKEGPSILRIQQVVRGDSAAYFCASSPRTGRTATNEKLFFGSGTQLSVL.

The gene calls are TRBV16 and TRBJ1-3, with unresolved D. Germline CDR1 is KGHSY and CDR2 is FQNENV. V lost 3 bases, J lost 0 bases, and 12 bases lay in between. The CDR3 covers 16 residues. CDR3 sequence (DNA): TGTGCCAGCAGCCAGCAGGCTCCAAGCTCTGGAAACACCATATATTTT. Protein: CASSQQAPSSGNTIYF.

This clonotype appeared many times. V gene TRBV5-6 combines with J gene TRBJ2-7, with D perhaps TRBD1 or TRBD2 (5 bases each). The V gene lost 6 bases and the J gene lost 3 bases, with 16 bases spanning the gap. Germline V gene data show CDR1 as SGHDT and CDR2 as YYEEEE. The CDR3 covers 14 residues. CDR3: CASTSRDGLYEQYF. For the CDR3, the DNA is TGTGCCAGCACCTCAAGGGACGGGCTCTACGAGCAGTACTTC.

This clonotype was recorded at least ten times. The V and J genes are TRBV12-3 or TRBV12-4 and TRBJ2-3; D might be TRBD2 (5 bases). V lost 3 bases to trimming and J lost 4 bases, with 14 bases between them. The length of the CDR3 is 15 residues. CDR3 amino acids: CASSFSLAGADTQYF. The CDR3 nucleotides read TGTGCCAGCAGTTTCAGCCTAGCTGGCGCAGATACGCAGTATTTT.

This clonotype was counted at least ten times. The rearrangement links TRBV27 to TRBJ1-5, with TRBD1 identical over 12 bases. Per the germline V gene, CDR1 is MNHEY and CDR2 is SMNVEV (reference sequence). The CDR3 is made up of 18 amino acids. Unmatched junction bases numbered 9, after V lost 6 bases and J lost 0 bases. For the CDR3, the DNA is TGTGCCAGCAGAATCCGAGGGACAGGGGGCAGTAGCAATCAGCCCCAGCATTTT. Amino acids: CASRIRGTGGSSNQPQHF.

At least ten counts were recorded for this clonotype. The gene calls are TRBV4-3 and TRBJ2-6, with D unclear. Germline CDR1 reads LGHNA; CDR2 reads YSLEER. CDR3 length: 13 residues. Between the trimmed V and J ends, which lost 4 bases and 11 bases, there was a span of 12 bases. The DNA of the CDR3 is TGCGCCAGCAGCCCCCGACCTTCCGACGTCCTGACTTTC. Its protein is CASSPRPSDVLTF.

This clonotype showed up many times. Relative to the germline gene, one junction end is altered; a read error may explain this. V usage is TRBV4-3 and J usage is TRBJ1-6, with TRBD1 as a possible D gene (5 bases). The CDR3 runs to 18 residues. Germline V gene data show CDR1 as LGHNA and CDR2 as YSLEER. The CDR3 spells CASSQELGVGSYNSPLNF. The CDR3 DNA reads TGCGCCAGCAGCCAAGAACTAGGGGTGGGCTCCTATAATTCACCCCTCAACTTT.

The table lists this clonotype with many counts. The chain has TRBV5-1 and TRBJ2-1; D perhaps matches TRBD2 (5 bases). The CDR3 runs to 16 residues. Trimming pared 0 bases from V and 2 bases from J, leaving 12 bases between. CDR1 is SGHRS and CDR2 is YFSETQ in the germline V gene. The CDR3 loop reads CASSLADPGTYNEQFF. The DNA for the CDR3 is TGCGCCAGCAGCTTGGCAGACCCGGGAACCTACAATGAGCAGTTCTTC.

This clonotype was seen more than once but under ten times. The V call is TRBV10-3, the J call TRBJ1-1; 8 bases line up with TRBD1. This CDR3 is built from 14 residues. CDR1 and CDR2 from the germline V gene are ENHRY and SYGVKD. V dropped 9 bases and J dropped 0; count of bases not matched to a gene: 6. CDR3 protein: CAIGQGPLNTEAFF. The CDR3 bases are TGTGCCATTGGACAGGGTCCGTTGAACACTGAAGCTTTCTTT.

This clonotype was counted many times. The V gene is TRBV6-5, the J gene TRBJ1-5; D is unclear. This CDR3 is built from 13 residues. Germline CDR1 MNHEY, CDR2 SVGAGI. Trimming stripped 0 bases from V and 4 bases from J, with 4 bases between. CDR3 protein: CASSYSKNQPQHF. DNA for the CDR3: TGTGCCAGCAGTTACTCGAAAAATCAGCCCCAGCATTTT.